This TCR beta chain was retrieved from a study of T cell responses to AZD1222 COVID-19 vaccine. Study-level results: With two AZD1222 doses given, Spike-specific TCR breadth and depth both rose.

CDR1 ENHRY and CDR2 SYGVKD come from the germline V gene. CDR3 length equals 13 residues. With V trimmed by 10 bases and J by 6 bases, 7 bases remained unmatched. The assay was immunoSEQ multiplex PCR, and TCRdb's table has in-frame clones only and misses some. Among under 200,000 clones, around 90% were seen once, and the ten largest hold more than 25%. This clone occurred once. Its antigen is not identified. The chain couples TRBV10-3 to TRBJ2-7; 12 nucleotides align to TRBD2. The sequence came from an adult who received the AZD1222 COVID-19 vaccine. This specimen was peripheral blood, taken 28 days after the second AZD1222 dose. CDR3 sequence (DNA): TGTGCCACGAGACTAGCGGGAGTCAGCGAGCAGTACTTC. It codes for CATRLAGVSEQYF.